The rows below give T cell receptor beta chains drawn from one sample of a study of cytomegalovirus exposure and HLA in healthy donors. Libraries were prepared by immunoSEQ multiplex PCR; TCRdb keeps only in-frame clonotypes and omits some of them. The sample has approximately 150,000 clones; 84% are singletons. The specimen was PBMCs. The receptors here all came from a man aged 25-40 years in good health and CMV-seropositive. The CDR3 runs from the conserved cysteine through the conserved F or W. D genes are given only for firm matches. Clone size is stated in some rows and not others, as once, few, many or a class when expanded.

V gene: TRBV9
D gene: NA
J gene: TRBJ2-5
clone size: NA
CDR3 DNA: TGTGCCAGCAGCGTAGCCGGAGGGGAGGTAGAGACCCAGTACTTC
CDR3 protein: CASSVAGGEVETQYF

V gene: TRBV11-2
D gene: TRBD2
J gene: TRBJ2-1
clone size: NA
CDR3 DNA: TGTGCCAGCAGCGCCGGACTAGCGGGAGTTTACAATGAGCAGTTCTTC
CDR3 protein: CASSAGLAGVYNEQFF

V gene: TRBV28
D gene: TRBD2
J gene: TRBJ2-1
clone size: NA
CDR3 DNA: TGTGCCAGCACGCAGACTAGCGGGTTGTACAATGAGCAGTTCTTC
CDR3 protein: CASTQTSGLYNEQFF

V gene: TRBV30
D gene: NA
J gene: TRBJ1-5
clone size: NA
CDR3 DNA: TGTGCCTGGAGTGTACAGGGTCTGCCCCAGCATTTT
CDR3 protein: CAWSVQGLPQHF

V gene: TRBV7-2
D gene: TRBD2
J gene: TRBJ2-7
clone size: NA
CDR3 DNA: TGTGCCAGCAGCTCATTAGTGCGGGGGTACGAGCAGTACTTC
CDR3 protein: CASSSLVRGYEQYF

V gene: TRBV28
D gene: TRBD1
J gene: TRBJ1-5
clone size: many
CDR3 DNA: TGTGCCAGCAGCTTACAGGGGCAGGGTCAGCCCCAGCATTTT
CDR3 protein: CASSLQGQGQPQHF

V gene: TRBV5-1
D gene: TRBD2
J gene: TRBJ2-1
clone size: few
CDR3 DNA: TGCGCCAGCAGCTCTAGCGGGGCGGCCTACAATGAGCAGTTCTTC
CDR3 protein: CASSSSGAAYNEQFF

V gene: TRBV5-1
D gene: TRBD1
J gene: TRBJ2-5
clone size: NA
CDR3 DNA: TGCGCCAGCAGCTCAACTGGACAGGGGGCGAGGGAGACCCAGTACTTC
CDR3 protein: CASSSTGQGARETQYF

V gene: TRBV28
D gene: NA
J gene: TRBJ1-2
clone size: NA
CDR3 DNA: TGTGCCAGCAGTTTAATGGGCGTTGGCTACACCTTC
CDR3 protein: CASSLMGVGYTF

V gene: TRBV30
D gene: TRBD1
J gene: TRBJ1-1
clone size: NA
CDR3 DNA: TGTGCCTGGAGTGCCGGACAGGGCGGAGAAGCTTTCTTT
CDR3 protein: CAWSAGQGGEAFF

V gene: TRBV29-1
D gene: NA
J gene: TRBJ2-5
clone size: NA
CDR3 DNA: TGCAGCGTTGATGCAGGGGGGATGGAGACCCAGTACTTC
CDR3 protein: CSVDAGGMETQYF

V gene: TRBV9
D gene: NA
J gene: TRBJ2-7
clone size: NA
CDR3 DNA: TGTGCCAGCAGTCCCCCGACTAGGGCCTACGAGCAGTACTTC
CDR3 protein: CASSPPTRAYEQYF

V gene: TRBV7-8
D gene: TRBD2
J gene: TRBJ2-5
clone size: NA
CDR3 DNA: TGTGCCAGCAGCTTAGCCGGACTAGCGGGGGTCCAAGAGACCCAGTACTTC
CDR3 protein: CASSLAGLAGVQETQYF

V gene: TRBV2
D gene: NA
J gene: TRBJ2-1
clone size: NA
CDR3 DNA: TGTGCCAGCAGTGTCAGAGCGAGGGATGAGCAGTTCTTC
CDR3 protein: CASSVRARDEQFF